Sequencing of this T cell receptor beta chain was carried out in a study of OX40 agonist ivuxolimab in advanced cancers. On this clone: What it recognizes is unknown.

Method: immunoSEQ multiplex PCR; TCRdb's copy keeps in-frame clones and lacks some. The table records approximately 70,000 clones, about 83% of them present only once. Germline assignment: CDR1 SGHRS and CDR2 YFSETQ. The V and J ends lost 5 bases and 0 bases, in that order; junction bases with no gene match: 1. This CDR3 is 13 amino acids long. The study, taken as a whole, reports: Relative to CD4+ cells, CD8+ T cells on average had more expanded clones. Low normalized T-cell clonal expansion was additionally recorded for some nonresponders.

This receptor was identified in an adult with an advanced solid tumor such as melanoma, head and neck, liver or kidney cancer. Specimen: CD4+ or CD8+ T cells sorted from blood, collected in a trial of the OX40 agonist ivuxolimab. This chain joins TRBV5-1 and TRBJ1-1; 7 bases align to TRBD1. Here the CDR3 reads CASRGTVNTEAFF. As DNA, the CDR3 is TGCGCCAGCAGAGGGACAGTGAACACTGAAGCTTTCTTT.